These T cell receptor beta chains were read from a single sample in a study of blood T cell repertoires in COVID-19. Sequencing used immunoSEQ multiplex PCR; TCRdb keeps in-frame clones, though not all of them. Of some 670,000 clones listed, around 89% are singletons. The source material was peripheral blood. These receptors were collected from a woman aged 18 to 35 with acute or convalescent COVID-19. Both conserved end residues are part of each CDR3. A D gene is named only where the DNA matches it firmly. Clone size is given for some rows only: seen once, a few or many times, or a class if the clone is expanded.

D gene: .; clone size: .; J gene: TRBJ1-1; V gene: TRBV3-1/TRBV3-2; CDR3 DNA: TGTGCCAGCAGCCAAGGGCCTGAAGCTTTCTTT; CDR3 protein: CASSQGPEAFF
D gene: .; clone size: .; J gene: TRBJ2-5; V gene: TRBV9; CDR3 DNA: TGTGCCAGCAGCGTAAGTTTGAATAGAGAAGAGACCCAGTACTTC; CDR3 protein: CASSVSLNREETQYF
D gene: .; clone size: .; J gene: TRBJ2-5; V gene: TRBV6-2/TRBV6-3; CDR3 DNA: TGTGCCAGCAGTTACAGCGCCAGCGGGCAAGAGACCCAGTACTTC; CDR3 protein: CASSYSASGQETQYF
D gene: TRBD1; clone size: once; J gene: TRBJ1-3; V gene: TRBV3-1/TRBV3-2; CDR3 DNA: TGTGCCAGCAGGGCCTGGGACAGGGGGCACTCTGGAAACACCATATATTTT; CDR3 protein: CASRAWDRGHSGNTIYF
D gene: TRBD1; clone size: .; J gene: TRBJ2-7; V gene: TRBV5-1; CDR3 DNA: TGCGCCAGCAGCTTGATGGACAGGGGGCTCTCCGAGCAGTACTTC; CDR3 protein: CASSLMDRGLSEQYF
D gene: .; clone size: .; J gene: TRBJ2-2; V gene: TRBV5-6; CDR3 DNA: TGTGCCAGCAGCTCTACCACTGCGGGGGAGCTGTTTTTT; CDR3 protein: CASSSTTAGELFF
D gene: TRBD1; clone size: .; J gene: TRBJ2-1; V gene: TRBV9; CDR3 DNA: TGTGCCAGCGGCCGACAGGGGACAGACAATGAGCAGTTCTTC; CDR3 protein: CASGRQGTDNEQFF
D gene: .; clone size: .; J gene: TRBJ1-1; V gene: TRBV3-1/TRBV3-2; CDR3 DNA: TGTGCCAGCAGCCAATCTACGAACACTGAAGCTTTCTTT; CDR3 protein: CASSQSTNTEAFF
D gene: .; clone size: once; J gene: TRBJ2-1; V gene: TRBV7-3; CDR3 DNA: TGTGCCAGCAGCTTAGGTTGGGCGTCGGGGGAGCAGTTCTTC; CDR3 protein: CASSLGWASGEQFF
D gene: TRBD1; clone size: .; J gene: TRBJ1-2; V gene: TRBV15; CDR3 DNA: TGTGCCATCTGGACAGGACCTAACTATGGCTACACCTTC; CDR3 protein: CAIWTGPNYGYTF
D gene: .; clone size: .; J gene: TRBJ1-1; V gene: TRBV19; CDR3 DNA: TGTGCCAGTAGTATGGGCGGGACTGAAGCTTTCTTT; CDR3 protein: CASSMGGTEAFF
D gene: .; clone size: few; J gene: TRBJ1-2; V gene: TRBV28; CDR3 DNA: TGTGCCAGCAGTTTATCCAGGTGGAATCTCGGCTACACCTTC; CDR3 protein: CASSLSRWNLGYTF
D gene: TRBD1; clone size: .; J gene: TRBJ1-2; V gene: TRBV5-6; CDR3 DNA: TGTGCCAGCAGCCCTTATGACAGGGATCATGGCTACACCTTC; CDR3 protein: CASSPYDRDHGYTF
D gene: TRBD1; clone size: .; J gene: TRBJ1-2; V gene: TRBV12-3/TRBV12-4; CDR3 DNA: TGTGCCAGCAGTTCCGGGACAGGGGCTGGCTACACCTTC; CDR3 protein: CASSSGTGAGYTF
D gene: TRBD1; clone size: .; J gene: TRBJ1-1; V gene: TRBV9; CDR3 DNA: TGTGCCAGCAGCGGCCCCGATGAGACAGGGCGTTACACTGAAGCTTTCTTT; CDR3 protein: CASSGPDETGRYTEAFF
D gene: .; clone size: .; J gene: TRBJ2-5; V gene: TRBV10-1; CDR3 DNA: TGCGCCAGCAGTGATGGCCTTACCATCCGAGAGACCCAGTACTTC; CDR3 protein: CASSDGLTIRETQYF
D gene: .; clone size: .; J gene: TRBJ1-3; V gene: TRBV24-1; CDR3 DNA: TGTGCCACCAGTGATGGGGAGCCCTCTGGAAACACCATATATTTT; CDR3 protein: CATSDGEPSGNTIYF
D gene: TRBD1; clone size: .; J gene: TRBJ1-3; V gene: TRBV19; CDR3 DNA: TGTGCCAGTAGAGTGACAGGGGGCGGGCGAAACACCATATATTTT; CDR3 protein: CASRVTGGGRNTIYF
D gene: TRBD1; clone size: once; J gene: TRBJ1-2; V gene: TRBV19; CDR3 DNA: TGTGCCAGTAGTATACCGACAGGGGGCACGTATGGCTACACCTTC; CDR3 protein: CASSIPTGGTYGYTF
D gene: TRBD1; clone size: .; J gene: TRBJ1-2; V gene: TRBV5-1; CDR3 DNA: TGCGCCAGCAGCTTGACAGGGGGCGAGTCTCAGGGCTACACCTTC; CDR3 protein: CASSLTGGESQGYTF
D gene: TRBD1; clone size: .; J gene: TRBJ1-2; V gene: TRBV19; CDR3 DNA: TGTGCCAGTAGTACGACAGGGGTAGGCTACACCTTC; CDR3 protein: CASSTTGVGYTF
D gene: .; clone size: few; J gene: TRBJ1-1; V gene: TRBV25-1; CDR3 DNA: TGTGCCAGCAGTGTCACAGGGATGAACACTGAAGCTTTCTTT; CDR3 protein: CASSVTGMNTEAFF
D gene: TRBD1; clone size: few; J gene: TRBJ1-4; V gene: TRBV5-6; CDR3 DNA: TGTGCCAGCAGCTTTGGGACAGCTAATGAAAAACTGTTTTTT; CDR3 protein: CASSFGTANEKLFF
D gene: TRBD1; clone size: .; J gene: TRBJ2-7; V gene: TRBV2; CDR3 DNA: TGTGCCAGCAGCGTCGACAGGGACGAGCAGTACTTC; CDR3 protein: CASSVDRDEQYF
D gene: .; clone size: few; J gene: TRBJ1-1; V gene: TRBV25-1; CDR3 DNA: TGTGCCAGCAGTGACAGTACTGAAGCTTTCTTT; CDR3 protein: CASSDSTEAFF
D gene: TRBD2; clone size: .; J gene: TRBJ2-2; V gene: TRBV6-1; CDR3 DNA: TGTGCCAGCAGTGAAAGTCCAGCGGGGGCCAACACCGGGGAGCTGTTTTTT; CDR3 protein: CASSESPAGANTGELFF
D gene: .; clone size: once; J gene: TRBJ2-7; V gene: TRBV4-1; CDR3 DNA: TGCGCCAGCAGCCAGCGGGGAGTCGCCTACGAGCAGTACTTC; CDR3 protein: CASSQRGVAYEQYF
D gene: .; clone size: .; J gene: TRBJ1-3; V gene: TRBV11-3; CDR3 DNA: TGTGCCAGCAGCTCTAGCGGGGGTTGGAGTGGAAACACCATATATTTT; CDR3 protein: CASSSSGGWSGNTIYF
D gene: TRBD1; clone size: .; J gene: TRBJ1-1; V gene: TRBV27; CDR3 DNA: TGTGCCAGTTGGGACAGTGGACGTGAAGCTTTCTTT; CDR3 protein: CASWDSGREAFF
D gene: TRBD1; clone size: .; J gene: TRBJ1-5; V gene: TRBV24-1; CDR3 DNA: TGTGCCACCAGTGACTGGGACAGGGGGTTTAATCAGCCCCAGCATTTT; CDR3 protein: CATSDWDRGFNQPQHF
D gene: .; clone size: .; J gene: TRBJ2-1; V gene: TRBV5-4; CDR3 DNA: TGTGCCAGCAGCCCCCTGTTCAGGGGCTCCTACAATGAGCAGTTCTTC; CDR3 protein: CASSPLFRGSYNEQFF
D gene: TRBD1; clone size: .; J gene: TRBJ1-4; V gene: TRBV6-5; CDR3 DNA: TGTGCCAGCAGTAGGGACAGGGATGAAAAACTGTTTTTT; CDR3 protein: CASSRDRDEKLFF
D gene: TRBD1; clone size: .; J gene: TRBJ2-2; V gene: TRBV24-1; CDR3 DNA: TGTGCCACCAGTGATGTTCGACGGGACAGGGGGCACACCGGGGAGCTGTTTTTT; CDR3 protein: CATSDVRRDRGHTGELFF
D gene: .; clone size: .; J gene: TRBJ2-3; V gene: TRBV19; CDR3 DNA: TGTGCCAGTAGCCAGGGTAGGAGCACAGATACGCAGTATTTT; CDR3 protein: CASSQGRSTDTQYF
D gene: .; clone size: .; J gene: TRBJ2-1; V gene: TRBV7-9; CDR3 DNA: TGTGCCAGCAGCTTAGCCCCTTGGAGGGGAGCCTACAATGAGCAGTTCTTC; CDR3 protein: CASSLAPWRGAYNEQFF
D gene: TRBD1; clone size: .; J gene: TRBJ1-2; V gene: TRBV18; CDR3 DNA: TGTGCCAGCTCACCACGGGGACAGGGGCAATGGGATGGCTACACCTTC; CDR3 protein: CASSPRGQGQWDGYTF
D gene: .; clone size: .; J gene: TRBJ1-1; V gene: TRBV5-8; CDR3 DNA: TGTGCCAGCAGCTTGATAAGCGACAGGCTCAACACTGAAGCTTTCTTT; CDR3 protein: CASSLISDRLNTEAFF
D gene: .; clone size: few; J gene: TRBJ2-4; V gene: TRBV5-6; CDR3 DNA: TGTGCCAGCAGCCCAACATTAGCCAAAAACATTCAGTACTTC; CDR3 protein: CASSPTLAKNIQYF
D gene: .; clone size: .; J gene: TRBJ1-5; V gene: TRBV4-1; CDR3 DNA: TGCGCCAGCAGCCAAGATTGGCGACGGGATCAGCCCCAGCATTTT; CDR3 protein: CASSQDWRRDQPQHF
D gene: .; clone size: .; J gene: TRBJ2-7; V gene: TRBV27; CDR3 DNA: TGTGCCAGCAAAGACAGTGGGGGGTCAGGGCAGTACTTC; CDR3 protein: CASKDSGGSGQYF
D gene: .; clone size: .; J gene: TRBJ1-1; V gene: TRBV19; CDR3 DNA: TGTGCCAGTAGCCAACAGTTGAAGGACACTGAAGCTTTCTTT; CDR3 protein: CASSQQLKDTEAFF
D gene: TRBD1; clone size: .; J gene: TRBJ2-2; V gene: TRBV7-9; CDR3 DNA: TGTGCCAGCAGCTCCTACGCCGGGACAGGGTTGAACACCGGGGAGCTGTTTTTT; CDR3 protein: CASSSYAGTGLNTGELFF
D gene: .; clone size: .; J gene: TRBJ2-7; V gene: TRBV3-1/TRBV3-2; CDR3 DNA: TGTGCCAGCAGCCAAGAATGGGCGGGGGCCCCTCCCTACGAGCAGTACTTC; CDR3 protein: CASSQEWAGAPPYEQYF
D gene: .; clone size: .; J gene: TRBJ1-2; V gene: TRBV5-1; CDR3 DNA: TGCGCCAGCAGCTTGGACGGGAAAAACTATGGCTACACCTTC; CDR3 protein: CASSLDGKNYGYTF
D gene: .; clone size: .; J gene: TRBJ2-3; V gene: TRBV11-2; CDR3 DNA: TGTGCCAGCAGCTTAGGTAGCAGGGGATTTAGGACAGATACGCAGTATTTT; CDR3 protein: CASSLGSRGFRTDTQYF
D gene: .; clone size: .; J gene: TRBJ1-2; V gene: TRBV2; CDR3 DNA: TGTGCCAGCGGGGAACAGACAGCAGGTGGCTACACCTTC; CDR3 protein: CASGEQTAGGYTF
D gene: .; clone size: .; J gene: TRBJ2-3; V gene: TRBV6-4; CDR3 DNA: TGTGCCAGCAGTGTCCAGGGGAGCACAGATACGCAGTATTTT; CDR3 protein: CASSVQGSTDTQYF
D gene: TRBD1; clone size: .; J gene: TRBJ2-7; V gene: TRBV7-2; CDR3 DNA: TGTGCCAGCAGCTTGCAAACCGGGACAGGGTCCTACGAGCAGTACTTC; CDR3 protein: CASSLQTGTGSYEQYF
D gene: .; clone size: once; J gene: TRBJ1-1; V gene: TRBV2; CDR3 DNA: TGTGCCAGCAGTGGCGACGCGGGAAGGAGTGAATTTGCTTTCTTT; CDR3 protein: CASSGDAGRSEFAFF
D gene: .; clone size: .; J gene: TRBJ2-7; V gene: TRBV6-5; CDR3 DNA: TGTGCCAGCAGCCGCGGGGCTCCCTACGAGCAGTACTTC; CDR3 protein: CASSRGAPYEQYF
D gene: .; clone size: .; J gene: TRBJ1-1; V gene: TRBV11-2; CDR3 DNA: TGTGCCAGCAGCACCCGGAGGCAAATGAACACTGAAGCTTTCTTT; CDR3 protein: CASSTRRQMNTEAFF
D gene: .; clone size: .; J gene: TRBJ1-2; V gene: TRBV5-1; CDR3 DNA: TGCGCCAGCAGCGACCTTAAACAGGGAGACTATGGCTACACCTTC; CDR3 protein: CASSDLKQGDYGYTF
D gene: .; clone size: .; J gene: TRBJ2-1; V gene: TRBV2; CDR3 DNA: TGTGCCAGCAGTCCCTTGTACAATGAGCAGTTCTTC; CDR3 protein: CASSPLYNEQFF
D gene: TRBD2; clone size: .; J gene: TRBJ2-1; V gene: TRBV11-2; CDR3 DNA: TGTGCCAGCAGCTTACAGCGGGGGGGTTGGAATGAGCAGTTCTTC; CDR3 protein: CASSLQRGGWNEQFF
D gene: TRBD1; clone size: .; J gene: TRBJ2-2; V gene: TRBV5-8; CDR3 DNA: TGTGCCAGCAGCTTGCAGGGGGTGCCGAACACCGGGGAGCTGTTTTTT; CDR3 protein: CASSLQGVPNTGELFF